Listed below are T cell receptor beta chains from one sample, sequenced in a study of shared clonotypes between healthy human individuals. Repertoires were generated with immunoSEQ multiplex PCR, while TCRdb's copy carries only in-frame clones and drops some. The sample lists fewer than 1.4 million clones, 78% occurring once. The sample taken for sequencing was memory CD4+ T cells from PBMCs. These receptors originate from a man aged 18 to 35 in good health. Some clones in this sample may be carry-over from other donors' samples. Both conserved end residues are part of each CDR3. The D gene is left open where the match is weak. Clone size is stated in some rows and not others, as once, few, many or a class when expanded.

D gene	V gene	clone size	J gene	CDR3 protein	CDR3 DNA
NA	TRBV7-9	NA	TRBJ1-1	CASSLGLSRNTEAFF	TGTGCCAGCAGCTTAGGCCTATCCCGCAACACTGAAGCTTTCTTT
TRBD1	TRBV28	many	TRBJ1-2	CASRGDRDGYTF	TGTGCCAGCAGGGGAGACAGGGACGGCTACACCTTC
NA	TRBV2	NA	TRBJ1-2	CASRRQLGGYTF	TGTGCCAGCAGGCGACAGCTCGGGGGCTACACCTTC
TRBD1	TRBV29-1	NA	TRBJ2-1	CSVEGDRTNEQFF	TGCAGCGTGGAAGGGGACAGGACAAATGAGCAGTTCTTC
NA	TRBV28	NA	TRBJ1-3	CASSFLRGAKGNTIYF	TGTGCCAGCAGTTTCTTGCGGGGGGCAAAAGGAAACACCATATATTTT
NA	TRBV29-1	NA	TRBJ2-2	CSVRRGNTGELFF	TGCAGCGTGAGGCGGGGTAACACCGGGGAGCTGTTTTTT
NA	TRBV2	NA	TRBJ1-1	CASRSRRVGTEAFF	TGTGCCAGCAGGAGTCGCCGGGTGGGGACTGAAGCTTTCTTT
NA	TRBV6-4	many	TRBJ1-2	CASTRQGTNYGYTF	TGTGCCAGCACCAGGCAGGGAACTAACTATGGCTACACCTTC
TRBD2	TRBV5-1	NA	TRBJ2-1	CASSLGLAGGNEQFF	TGCGCCAGCAGCTTGGGACTAGCGGGAGGCAATGAGCAGTTCTTC
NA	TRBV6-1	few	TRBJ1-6	CASSVLGSPLHF	TGTGCCAGCAGTGTGCTGGGATCACCCCTCCACTTT
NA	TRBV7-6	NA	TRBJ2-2	CASSLTNTGELFF	TGTGCCAGCAGCCTGACCAACACCGGGGAGCTGTTTTTT